A single sample gave rise to the 32 T cell receptor beta chains below, sequenced in a study of molecular identifiers for immune sequencing clone quantification (dated by TCRdb to the late 2010s). The library came from PCR. This sample was sequenced with an Illumina HiSeq 4000. TCRdb reprocessed the public reads (quality trimming at Q25 with fastp, clone calling with MiXCR) and kept in-frame beta chains. Identical CDR3 proteins give one entry, which carries the most common genes and DNA. The table for this sample lists 23,000 or so distinct CDR3 sequences; 17% of them were counted only once. Roughly 1% of the sample goes to the ten largest clones. The specimen sequenced was naive CD8+ T cells from blood, with Jurkat cell RNA spiked in. The sample's cell subset or site, from its label and the paper: FACS-sorted CD8+CD4-CCR7+CD45RA+ naive T cells. These receptors all stem from a human donor in good health. Some libraries in this study had Jurkat cell RNA spiked in.

This clonotype was detected ten times or more. The chain couples TRBV9 to TRBJ2-1, with 10 bases fitting TRBD1. Germline V lookup: CDR1 SGDLS, CDR2 YYNGEE. The length of the CDR3 is 16 residues. V trimming: 0 bases; J trimming: 4 bases; junction bases outside the gene matches: 4. CDR3 sequence (DNA): TGTGCCAGCAGCGTAGAGGGGACAGGGGCGTACAATGAGCAGTTCTTC. This sequence encodes CASSVEGTGAYNEQFF.

This clonotype appeared many times. The chain employs TRBV29-1 and TRBJ2-2, with D unclear. CDR3 size: 12 residues. Between the trimmed V and J ends, which lost 4 bases and 4 bases, there was a span of 7 bases. Germline CDR1 SQVTM, CDR2 ANQGSEA. The DNA for the CDR3 is TGCAGCGTTGCGGCAGGCACCGGGGAGCTGTTTTTT. It yields the protein CSVAAGTGELFF.

Here the CDR3 DNA reads TGTGCCAGCAGTTTTGGGGGGAGAGAGACCCAGTACTTC. Protein product: CASSFGGRETQYF. This chain connects TRBV6-5 to TRBJ2-5; tentatively, D is TRBD2 (6 bases). Germline V CDR1 and CDR2: MNHEY, SVGAGI. The CDR3 is 13 residues long. V dropped 4 bases and J dropped 4 bases, with 10 bases sitting between them.

This clonotype was seen ten or more times. The rearrangement uses TRBV4-2 and TRBJ1-5, with 8 bases matching TRBD1. V shed 2 bases and J 7 bases; nucleotides not matched to a gene: 7. Germline V gene lookup returns CDR1 LGHNA and CDR2 YNFKEQ. This CDR3 region has 15 residues. CDR3 coding DNA: TGTGCCAGCAGCCAAAACACAGGGGGAGGGCAGCCCCAGCATTTT. Its translation is CASSQNTGGGQPQHF.

Turning to this clonotype: This is likely a read error, given that the CDR3 carries no conserved phenylalanine or tryptophan at its end. The J gene is TRBJ1-5, the V gene TRBV19, with D maybe TRBD1 (5 bases). V gave up 9 bases and J gave up 3 bases, with 12 bases separating them. There are 13 residues in the CDR3. The germline CDR1 and CDR2 sequences are LNHDA and SQIVND (reference sequence). The CDR3 loop is CASWSGTNQPQHL. CDR3 coding DNA: TGTGCCAGCTGGTCAGGGACCAATCAGCCCCAGCATCTT.

This clonotype was detected many times. The chain combines TRBV5-8 with TRBJ1-1; 11 nucleotides agree with TRBD1. Germline V gene sequence: CDR1 SGHTS, CDR2 YDEGEE. CDR3 length: 16 residues. The junction had 11 bases not matched to a gene; V was cut back by 4 bases and J by 6 bases. The CDR3 DNA follows: TGTGCCAGCAGCCCCTATATGGGGACAGGGGGGTCTGAAGCTTTCTTT. It yields the protein CASSPYMGTGGSEAFF.

Ten or more counts support this clonotype. The V and J genes are TRBV7-9 and TRBJ2-3, with TRBD2 as a possible D gene (6 bases). The CDR3 totals 16 residues. Trimming took off 0 bases at V and 2 bases at J, with 12 bases between the two ends. Germline CDR1 is SEHNR and CDR2 is FQNEAQ (reference sequence). The CDR3 bases are TGTGCCAGCAGCTTAGCGTGGGGACTTGCCACAGATACGCAGTATTTT. It is translated as CASSLAWGLATDTQYF.

This clonotype was detected ten times or more. The chain has TRBV12-5 and TRBJ1-1; D may be TRBD1 (5 bases). Germline lookup yields CDR1 LGHNT and CDR2 FRNRAP. The CDR3 consists of 15 residues. With 1 base removed from V and 1 base from J, the gap between germline ends came to 10 bases. CDR3 region: CASGLAGPKNTEAFF. CDR3 DNA: TGTGCTAGTGGTTTGGCGGGACCTAAGAACACTGAAGCTTTCTTT.

This clonotype turned up a few times. CDR3 nucleotides: TGTGCCAGCAGTAATCCGGGACTAGCGGGAGCGGGTACGCAGTATTTT. Its translation is CASSNPGLAGAGTQYF. The chain is built from TRBV27 and TRBJ2-3; 14 nucleotides line up with TRBD2. The CDR3 sequence is 16 residues long. V trimming: 5 bases; J trimming: 8 bases; junction bases outside the gene matches: 9. Germline-derived CDR1 and CDR2 are MNHEY and SMNVEV (reference sequence).

V gene TRBV20-1 combines with J gene TRBJ1-5; D is possibly TRBD1 (5 bases). The CDR3 length is 13 residues. The ends were cut back, 0 bases at V and 6 bases at J, with 9 bases in the middle. Germline V gives CDR1 DFQATT, CDR2 SNEGSKA (reference sequence). CDR3 nucleotides: TGCAGTGCTAGAGAAGACGGGGGTCAGCCCCAGCATTTT. Translated: CSAREDGGQPQHF.

Of note for this clonotype: A much larger clonotype is one base distant, so this may be a read error. The J gene is TRBJ1-1, the V gene TRBV19; a possible D gene is TRBD1 (5 bases). Germline CDR1 reads LNHDA; CDR2 reads SQIVND (reference sequence). The CDR3 totals 13 residues. DNA for the CDR3: TGTGCCAGTAATATAGGGGACAACACTGAAGCTTTCTTT. It yields the protein CASNIGDNTEAFF.

This clonotype turned up a few times. A clone one base away is much larger, so this may be a read error. The chain combines TRBV6-6 with TRBJ2-3; the D gene is possibly TRBD2 (6 bases). Germline V gene sequence: CDR1 MNHNY, CDR2 SVGAGI (reference sequence). The CDR3 extends over 17 amino acids. The DNA of the CDR3 is TGTGCCAGCAGTTACCGGGCGGGGCCAACTAGCACAGGTACGCAGTATTTT. Its translation: CASSYRAGPTSTGTQYF.

In regard to this clonotype: This may be a read error, as it is one base from a much larger clone. This chain uses TRBV5-6 with TRBJ2-5; D not resolved. CDR3 length: 13 amino acids. The germline gives CDR1 SGHDT, CDR2 YYEEEE. The chain's CDR3 is CAGSLRSVETQYF. DNA of the CDR3: TGTGCCGGCAGCTTGCGGTCCGTAGAGACCCAGTACTTC.

There are many counts of this clonotype. CDR3 sequence reads: CASRPPYTDTQYF. CDR3 bases: TGTGCCAGCAGGCCCCCCTACACAGATACGCAGTATTTT. V usage is TRBV11-2 and J usage is TRBJ2-3; D not resolved. Per the germline V gene, CDR1 is SGHAT and CDR2 is FQNNGV. The V and J ends lost 6 bases and 2 bases respectively, with 9 bases between them. The CDR3 contains 13 residues.

The sample holds a few counts of this clonotype. This sequence may be a read error, since a much larger clone differs from it by one base. This chain uses TRBV12-3 or TRBV12-4 with TRBJ2-5, with a tentative D call TRBD2 (7 bases). There are 14 residues in the CDR3. The CDR3 is CASSPMGGPETQCF. In nucleotides, the CDR3 is TGTGCCAGCAGCCCGATGGGGGGGCCAGAGACCCAGTGCTTC.

This clonotype was detected many times. The V call is TRBV9, the J call TRBJ2-3, with 9 bases matching TRBD2. The CDR3 sequence is 16 residues long. The germline V gene has CDR1 SGDLS and CDR2 YYNGEE. V lost 3 bases to trimming and J lost 0 bases; unmatched junction nucleotides: 5. CDR3 sequence reads: CASSARLAASTDTQYF. The CDR3 nucleotides are TGTGCCAGCAGCGCTCGACTAGCGGCAAGCACAGATACGCAGTATTTT. Full variable domain (outside the CDR3, taken from reference TRBV9 and TRBJ2-3): DSGVTQTPKHLITATGQRVTLRCSPRSGDLSVYWYQQSLDQGLQFLIQYYNGEERAKGNILERFSAQQFPDLHSELNLSSLELGDSALYFCASSARLAASTDTQYFGPGTRLTVL.

This clonotype was seen ten or more times. The chain employs TRBV7-9 and TRBJ2-3; D is uncertain. V was clipped by 8 bases and J by 1 base, with 4 bases between them. Germline assignment: CDR1 SEHNR and CDR2 FQNEAQ (reference sequence). This CDR3 is 11 amino acids long. The CDR3 reads CASGGTDTQYF. The CDR3 nucleotides read TGTGCCAGCGGGGGCACAGATACGCAGTATTTT.

This clonotype has ten or more counts. The gene calls are TRBV5-1 and TRBJ2-7; no clear D. The CDR3 runs to 12 residues. The V end lost 7 bases, the J end lost 6 bases, and 14 bases lay between the germline ends. Looked up from germline, CDR1 is SGHRS and CDR2 is YFSETQ. In DNA form, the CDR3 reads TGCGCCAGCCACGTTGGAGTCGGCGAGCAGTACTTC. It yields the protein CASHVGVGEQYF.

This clonotype was detected many times. The chain has TRBV7-2 and TRBJ2-3; possibly TRBD2 for D (6 bases). Germline values: CDR1 SGHTA, CDR2 FQGNSA. V shed 4 bases and J shed 2 bases, with 13 bases lying between them. The CDR3 runs 15 residues. CDR3 in amino acids: CASSSAPGVTDTQYF. Here the CDR3 DNA reads TGTGCCAGCAGCTCAGCTCCGGGGGTCACAGATACGCAGTATTTT.

At least ten counts were recorded for this clonotype. The chain recombines TRBV30 with TRBJ2-5, with D unclear. This CDR3 contains 10 residues. V lost 1 base and J 4 bases, leaving 1 base between the germline ends. Germline CDR1 GTSNPN, CDR2 SVGIG (reference sequence). CDR3 region: CAWSGETQYF. The CDR3 DNA follows: TGTGCCTGGAGTGGAGAGACCCAGTACTTC.

Note on this clonotype: A much larger clonotype is one base distant, so this may be a read error. The chain joins TRBV7-2 to TRBJ1-5; tentatively, D is TRBD1 (6 bases). Germline V gene data show CDR1 as SGHTA and CDR2 as FQGNSA. This CDR3 has 15 amino acids. The CDR3 loop reads CASSPGLGANRPQHF. The CDR3 coding sequence is TGTGCCAGCAGCCCAGGGTTGGGGGCGAATCGGCCCCAGCATTTT.

This clonotype occurred many times. This rearrangement joins TRBV20-1 to TRBJ2-7; no reliable D call. CDR3 length: 12 residues. CDR1 is DFQATT, CDR2 SNEGSKA, per germline (reference sequence). Trimming left V 7 bases short and J 5 bases short, with 15 bases between. DNA of the CDR3: TGCAGTGTTGACGCCGCTAAGAACGAGCAGTACTTC. It yields the protein CSVDAAKNEQYF.

This chain connects TRBV6-5 to TRBJ1-5; tentative D call: TRBD1 (5 bases). CDR3 length: 13 amino acids. Germline V CDR1 and CDR2: MNHEY, SVGAGI. The V end was cut by 5 bases, the J end by 3 bases, with 8 bases between. The CDR3 region is CASSPGPNQPQHF. The CDR3 region has the DNA TGTGCCAGCAGTCCGGGACCCAATCAGCCCCAGCATTTT.

This clonotype was picked up many times. This chain joins TRBV5-1 and TRBJ2-1, with TRBD2 identical over 11 bases. This CDR3 spans 15 amino acids. CDR1 is SGHRS and CDR2 is YFSETQ in the germline V gene. J was trimmed by 4 bases and V by 4 bases; bases with no gene match: 4. CDR3 nucleotide sequence: TGCGCCAGCAGCGGGGGACTAGCGGTATACAATGAGCAGTTCTTC. Its translation: CASSGGLAVYNEQFF.

This clonotype was counted ten times or more. V gene TRBV30 combines with J gene TRBJ1-2; D might be TRBD1 (6 bases). The CDR3 has 14 amino acids. The germline V gene has CDR1 GTSNPN and CDR2 SVGIG (reference sequence). V was pared by 3 bases and J by 1 base, with 12 bases between. CDR3 protein: CAWSGTSNNYGYTF. CDR3 sequence (DNA): TGTGCCTGGAGCGGGACATCGAATAACTATGGCTACACCTTC.

The chain's CDR3 is CASSPLSTDTQYF. Here the CDR3 DNA reads TGTGCCAGCAGCCCTCTTAGCACAGATACGCAGTATTTT. This sequence joins TRBV9 and TRBJ2-3; no clear D gene. Germline CDR1 reads SGDLS; CDR2 reads YYNGEE. The V end was cut by 4 bases, the J end by 0 bases, with 6 bases between. The length of the CDR3 is 13 residues. Supplemented by reference TRBV9 and TRBJ2-3, the full variable domain reads DSGVTQTPKHLITATGQRVTLRCSPRSGDLSVYWYQQSLDQGLQFLIQYYNGEERAKGNILERFSAQQFPDLHSELNLSSLELGDSALYFCASSPLSTDTQYFGPGTRLTVL.

Regarding this clonotype: Given a much more abundant clone one base away, this may be a read error. This chain joins TRBV19 and TRBJ1-6; TRBD1 is a possible D gene (5 bases). The CDR3 sequence is 16 residues long. The germline V gene encodes CDR1 LNHDA and CDR2 SQIVND (reference sequence). This CDR3 is CAGSIGGSVYNSPLHF. The CDR3 coding sequence is TGTGCCGGTAGTATCGGGGGATCAGTCTATAATTCACCCCTCCACTTT.

Many counts were recorded for this clonotype. The gene calls are TRBV12-3 or TRBV12-4 and TRBJ2-3; 8 bases map to TRBD2. The CDR3 spans 16 residues. The V segment lost 2 bases and the J segment 2 bases; nucleotides outside the gene matches: 6. The CDR3 region has the DNA TGTGCCAGCAGTTTAATCCTAGCGGGTTTCACAGATACGCAGTATTTT. Its protein is CASSLILAGFTDTQYF.

This clonotype was detected many times. The V and J genes are TRBV9 and TRBJ2-1, with 8 bases aligning to TRBD1. This CDR3 is built from 19 residues. With 0 bases clipped from V and 0 bases from J, the junction kept 11 bases outside the gene matches. Looked up from germline, CDR1 is SGDLS and CDR2 is YYNGEE. CDR3 coding DNA: TGTGCCAGCAGCGTAGCTCCCCACAGGGGGACGACCTCCTACAATGAGCAGTTCTTC. Encoded protein: CASSVAPHRGTTSYNEQFF.

This clonotype came up many times. V usage is TRBV19 and J usage is TRBJ2-3, with 11 bases that match TRBD2. This CDR3 is 20 amino acids long. The germline CDR1 and CDR2 sequences are LNHDA and SQIVND (reference sequence). V shed 4 bases and J 0 bases; nucleotides not matched to a gene: 15. Written as DNA, the CDR3 is TGTGCCAGTAGTACCTTGGGACTAGCGGATACCTCAATCAGCACAGATACGCAGTATTTT. Protein: CASSTLGLADTSISTDTQYF.

This clonotype was counted between two and nine times. A read error is possible here, since a much larger clone lies one base away. The rearrangement links TRBV5-3 to TRBJ2-7; possibly TRBD2 for D (5 bases). TRBV5-3 falls under the ORF class, with uncertain function. This CDR3 has 14 residues. The CDR3 protein is CASSLEATAYKQYF. CDR3 DNA: TGTGCCAGCAGCTTGGAGGCAACGGCCTACAAGCAGTACTTC.

This clonotype came up many times. The chain is built from TRBV19 and TRBJ2-3; D might be TRBD1 or TRBD2, each matching 5 bases. Germline CDR1 is LNHDA and CDR2 is SQIVND (reference sequence). The length of the CDR3 is 12 residues. With 3 bases removed from V and 9 bases from J, the gap between germline ends came to 10 bases. The CDR3 nucleotides are TGTGCCAGTAGTATTGATGGGGGAACGCAGTATTTT. Translation: CASSIDGGTQYF.